These T cell receptor beta chains were read from a single sample in a study of blood T cells in healthy people across ages. Each CDR3 protein gets one entry after TCRdb re-called the 5' RACE reads with MiXCR. The sample includes 1.6 million or so distinct CDR3 sequences, about 32% of them seen just once. The sequenced sample was blood. Every receptor here comes from a young woman in good health. Each CDR3 is given with its conserved first and last residue. Fields, in order: J gene, V gene, D gene, clone size, CDR3 DNA, CDR3 protein. D genes are given only for firm matches. Part of the rows lack a size; the others show once, few, many or a class for expanded clones.

j_gene: TRBJ2-7
v_gene: TRBV11-1
d_gene: -
abundance: -
CDR3nt: TGTGCCAGCAGCTTGGGACTTTCCCCCGGGGAGCAGTACTTC
CDR3aa: CASSLGLSPGEQYF

j_gene: TRBJ2-5
v_gene: TRBV20-1
d_gene: -
abundance: -
CDR3nt: TGCAGTGCTAGTCGACCTCAGAATAAAGAGACCCAGTACTTC
CDR3aa: CSASRPQNKETQYF

j_gene: TRBJ1-2
v_gene: TRBV5-6
d_gene: TRBD1
abundance: -
CDR3nt: TGTGCCAGCAGTAAGGCCCGGACAGGGGAAAATGGCTACACCTTC
CDR3aa: CASSKARTGENGYTF

j_gene: TRBJ2-7
v_gene: TRBV11-2
d_gene: -
abundance: once
CDR3nt: TGTGCCAGCAGCTTAGTGAGAGGGAATTTCACCGAGCAGTACTTC
CDR3aa: CASSLVRGNFTEQYF

j_gene: TRBJ2-3
v_gene: TRBV2
d_gene: TRBD2
abundance: few
CDR3nt: TGTGCCAGGACTAGCGGGTCTAGCACAGATACGCAGTATTTT
CDR3aa: CARTSGSSTDTQYF

j_gene: TRBJ2-2
v_gene: TRBV5-1
d_gene: TRBD2
abundance: -
CDR3nt: TGCGCCAGCAGCGGGGGACTAGCGGGATTGGGAACCGGGGAGCTGTTTTTT
CDR3aa: CASSGGLAGLGTGELFF

j_gene: TRBJ2-1
v_gene: TRBV10-3
d_gene: TRBD2
abundance: -
CDR3nt: TGTGCCATCAGTGAGTCTTGGGGGAGGGAGAGCTCCTACAATGAGCAGTTCTTC
CDR3aa: CAISESWGRESSYNEQFF

j_gene: TRBJ2-1
v_gene: TRBV18
d_gene: -
abundance: few
CDR3nt: TGTGCCAGCTCACCACAGGGGCATGAGCAGTTCTTC
CDR3aa: CASSPQGHEQFF

j_gene: TRBJ2-7
v_gene: TRBV20-1
d_gene: TRBD2
abundance: many
CDR3nt: TGCAGTGCTCCTAATAGCGGGAGGGCCGATTACGAGCAGTACTTC
CDR3aa: CSAPNSGRADYEQYF

j_gene: TRBJ2-5
v_gene: TRBV6-6
d_gene: -
abundance: few
CDR3nt: TGTGCCAGCAGTTACTCGGGGGAAGGGAAGAAAGAGACCCAGTACTTC
CDR3aa: CASSYSGEGKKETQYF

j_gene: TRBJ1-2
v_gene: TRBV28
d_gene: -
abundance: -
CDR3nt: TGTGCCAGCAGTTTACCGGGGTCAGGCTATGGCTACACCTTC
CDR3aa: CASSLPGSGYGYTF

j_gene: TRBJ2-7
v_gene: TRBV2
d_gene: TRBD1
abundance: few
CDR3nt: TGTGCCACCCAAGGGGGCGTCTACGAGCAGTACTTC
CDR3aa: CATQGGVYEQYF

j_gene: TRBJ2-1
v_gene: TRBV5-1
d_gene: -
abundance: -
CDR3nt: TGCGCCAGCAGCTTGGGAGAGTGGGTTGTGGGTGAGCAGTTCTTC
CDR3aa: CASSLGEWVVGEQFF

j_gene: TRBJ2-7
v_gene: TRBV6-5
d_gene: -
abundance: -
CDR3nt: TGTGCCAGCAGTTACTCGATTCAGGCGGGCGAGCAGTACTTC
CDR3aa: CASSYSIQAGEQYF

j_gene: TRBJ2-1
v_gene: TRBV2
d_gene: TRBD2
abundance: -
CDR3nt: TGTGCCAGCAGTGAATTGGGGTATACTAGCGGTACCTACAATGAGCAGTTCTTC
CDR3aa: CASSELGYTSGTYNEQFF

j_gene: TRBJ2-3
v_gene: TRBV5-1
d_gene: -
abundance: -
CDR3nt: TGCGCCAGCAGCTTAACCGTTGGCGGGACTAGCACAGATACGCAGTATTTT
CDR3aa: CASSLTVGGTSTDTQYF

j_gene: TRBJ1-2
v_gene: TRBV20-1
d_gene: -
abundance: few
CDR3nt: TGCAGTGCTAAACCGGGACGGACTAACTATGGCTACACCTTC
CDR3aa: CSAKPGRTNYGYTF

j_gene: TRBJ2-7
v_gene: TRBV13
d_gene: TRBD2
abundance: -
CDR3nt: TGTGCCAGCAGCTCTACCGTGGGGCGGGGGGGCTACGAGCAGTACTTC
CDR3aa: CASSSTVGRGGYEQYF

j_gene: TRBJ2-7
v_gene: TRBV2
d_gene: TRBD2
abundance: -
CDR3nt: TGTGCCAGCAGTTACGGACTAGCGGGAGGGCCAAATGAGCAGTACTTC
CDR3aa: CASSYGLAGGPNEQYF

j_gene: TRBJ1-1
v_gene: TRBV7-3
d_gene: -
abundance: few
CDR3nt: TGTGCCAGCAGCTCTAAGCTCGGCGGTGAAGCTTTCTTT
CDR3aa: CASSSKLGGEAFF

j_gene: TRBJ2-7
v_gene: TRBV29-1
d_gene: TRBD2
abundance: many
CDR3nt: TGCAGCGTTGGGGGGGGACCCATCAACAAAAGCTCCTACGAGCAGTACTTC
CDR3aa: CSVGGGPINKSSYEQYF

j_gene: TRBJ2-7
v_gene: TRBV20-1
d_gene: TRBD1
abundance: few
CDR3nt: TGCAGTGGAATGGACAGGGGAGTCTCCTACGAGCAGTACTTC
CDR3aa: CSGMDRGVSYEQYF

j_gene: TRBJ1-2
v_gene: TRBV21-1
d_gene: -
abundance: few
CDR3nt: TGTGCCAGCAGTACCTACAGGGAGCTTAACTATGGCTACACCTTC
CDR3aa: CASSTYRELNYGYTF

j_gene: TRBJ1-1
v_gene: TRBV30
d_gene: -
abundance: few
CDR3nt: TGTGCCTGGAGGGGGCTGGGGGGCACTGAAGCTTTCTTT
CDR3aa: CAWRGLGGTEAFF

j_gene: TRBJ1-5
v_gene: TRBV27
d_gene: TRBD1
abundance: -
CDR3nt: TGTGCCAGCAGTACGGGACAGGGCTCTATAAGGAGCAATCAGCCCCAGCATTTT
CDR3aa: CASSTGQGSIRSNQPQHF

j_gene: TRBJ2-3
v_gene: TRBV27
d_gene: TRBD2
abundance: -
CDR3nt: TGTACCAGCAGGGCGACTAGCGGGAGGGTAAGAGATACGCAGTATTTT
CDR3aa: CTSRATSGRVRDTQYF

j_gene: TRBJ2-1
v_gene: TRBV2
d_gene: TRBD2
abundance: -
CDR3nt: TGTGCCAGCAACGAGAGGAGCGGGAGAGGAAATGAGCAGTTCTTC
CDR3aa: CASNERSGRGNEQFF

j_gene: TRBJ2-5
v_gene: TRBV12-3/TRBV12-4
d_gene: -
abundance: once
CDR3nt: TGTGCCAGCAGTACGAGAGCAGCTGTTCAGTACTTC
CDR3aa: CASSTRAAVQYF

j_gene: TRBJ2-3
v_gene: TRBV5-6
d_gene: -
abundance: few
CDR3nt: TGTGCCAGCAGCTTGGAGGGCAGGGGCACAGATACGCAGTATTTT
CDR3aa: CASSLEGRGTDTQYF

j_gene: TRBJ2-7
v_gene: TRBV7-9
d_gene: -
abundance: few
CDR3nt: TGTGCCAGCAGCTTAGTGGCTAGCGCTCTGACCTACGAGCAGTACTTC
CDR3aa: CASSLVASALTYEQYF

j_gene: TRBJ1-4
v_gene: TRBV27
d_gene: -
abundance: few
CDR3nt: TGTGCCAGCAGTAAGCGGGGGGCCGGAGGAAAACTGTTTTTT
CDR3aa: CASSKRGAGGKLFF

j_gene: TRBJ2-5
v_gene: TRBV25-1
d_gene: TRBD2
abundance: few
CDR3nt: TGTGCCAGCAGTGCCCCCCAGGTAACTAGCGGAATCCTCCAAGAGACCCAGTACTTC
CDR3aa: CASSAPQVTSGILQETQYF

j_gene: TRBJ2-5
v_gene: TRBV20-1
d_gene: TRBD2
abundance: few
CDR3nt: TGCAGTGCTAGAGAAACGGGGGGGCGAGAGACCCAGTACTTC
CDR3aa: CSARETGGRETQYF

j_gene: TRBJ2-5
v_gene: TRBV5-5
d_gene: TRBD1
abundance: -
CDR3nt: TGTGCCAGCAGCTTGTTCGCAGGCAGGGGGTTAGGAGAGACCCAGCACTTT
CDR3aa: CASSLFAGRGLGETQHF

j_gene: TRBJ2-3
v_gene: TRBV19
d_gene: -
abundance: -
CDR3nt: TGTGCCAGTAGTCCCCTGACCCAGACGGTTGCGAGGAATACGCAGTATTTT
CDR3aa: CASSPLTQTVARNTQYF

j_gene: TRBJ2-7
v_gene: TRBV20-1
d_gene: TRBD1
abundance: few
CDR3nt: TGCAGTGCCCGGGACAGGGTCCTATACGAGCAGTACTTC
CDR3aa: CSARDRVLYEQYF

j_gene: TRBJ2-1
v_gene: TRBV20-1
d_gene: -
abundance: -
CDR3nt: TGCAGTGCTAGAGACGGCGGGATGGGGCGGGATGAGCAGTTCTTC
CDR3aa: CSARDGGMGRDEQFF

j_gene: TRBJ1-1
v_gene: TRBV7-9
d_gene: -
abundance: -
CDR3nt: TGTGCCAGCAGCTCATCTACAGAGCCTGAAGCTTTCTTT
CDR3aa: CASSSSTEPEAFF

j_gene: TRBJ1-1
v_gene: TRBV7-9
d_gene: -
abundance: -
CDR3nt: TGTGCCAGCAGCTTGGCAGGGACTGAAACTTTCTTT
CDR3aa: CASSLAGTETFF

j_gene: TRBJ2-1
v_gene: TRBV18
d_gene: -
abundance: few
CDR3nt: TGTGCCAGCTCACCACCCTTTTCCTACAATGAGCAGTTCTTC
CDR3aa: CASSPPFSYNEQFF

j_gene: TRBJ2-3
v_gene: TRBV28
d_gene: -
abundance: -
CDR3nt: TGTGCCAGCAGGCCTTCCGGGCCAGATACGCAGTATTTT
CDR3aa: CASRPSGPDTQYF

j_gene: TRBJ2-6
v_gene: TRBV5-1
d_gene: -
abundance: -
CDR3nt: TGCGCCAGCAGCATAAATGGACTGACCGGGGCCAACGTCCTGACTTTC
CDR3aa: CASSINGLTGANVLTF

j_gene: TRBJ2-7
v_gene: TRBV2
d_gene: -
abundance: few
CDR3nt: TGTGCCAGCAGTGAAATGGACTACGAGCAGTACTTC
CDR3aa: CASSEMDYEQYF

j_gene: TRBJ2-1
v_gene: TRBV29-1
d_gene: TRBD2
abundance: many
CDR3nt: TGCAGCGCAACTAGCGGGAGGGGTCGTTCTAGGAATGAGCAGTTCTTC
CDR3aa: CSATSGRGRSRNEQFF

j_gene: TRBJ2-1
v_gene: TRBV7-3
d_gene: TRBD1
abundance: many
CDR3nt: TGTGCCAGCAGCCCGGGACAGGGGAACAATGAGCAGTTCTTC
CDR3aa: CASSPGQGNNEQFF

j_gene: TRBJ2-3
v_gene: TRBV20-1
d_gene: TRBD2
abundance: few
CDR3nt: TGCAGTGCTAGCCTCACTAGCGGGGTATCAGATACGCAGTATTTT
CDR3aa: CSASLTSGVSDTQYF

j_gene: TRBJ1-2
v_gene: TRBV2
d_gene: -
abundance: few
CDR3nt: TGTGCCATCCAAAATGGGGGGCCGCTCTATGGCTACACCTTC
CDR3aa: CAIQNGGPLYGYTF

j_gene: TRBJ2-7
v_gene: TRBV30
d_gene: -
abundance: few
CDR3nt: TGTGCCTGGGCGGCTCCTTTCGAGCAGTACTTC
CDR3aa: CAWAAPFEQYF

j_gene: TRBJ2-1
v_gene: TRBV7-2
d_gene: TRBD2
abundance: -
CDR3nt: TGTGCCAGCAGCTCTATCTCTAGCGGGATAGGCGATGAGCAGTTCTTC
CDR3aa: CASSSISSGIGDEQFF

j_gene: TRBJ2-7
v_gene: TRBV3-1
d_gene: TRBD2
abundance: -
CDR3nt: TGTGCCTGCAGCCAAGTTAGCGGGAGTTACGAGCAGTACTTC
CDR3aa: CACSQVSGSYEQYF

j_gene: TRBJ2-3
v_gene: TRBV12-3/TRBV12-4
d_gene: -
abundance: -
CDR3nt: TGTGCCAGCAGTTTAGGTCCGGCCCCCACAGATACGCAGTATTTT
CDR3aa: CASSLGPAPTDTQYF

j_gene: TRBJ2-1
v_gene: TRBV6-2/TRBV6-3
d_gene: -
abundance: -
CDR3nt: TGTGCCAGCAGAGAGGACGGGAGCTCCTACAATGAGCAGTTCTTC
CDR3aa: CASREDGSSYNEQFF

j_gene: TRBJ2-6
v_gene: TRBV5-1
d_gene: -
abundance: -
CDR3nt: TGCGCCAGCAGCTTCAACAGGATCTCTGGGGCCAACGTCCTGACTTTC
CDR3aa: CASSFNRISGANVLTF

j_gene: TRBJ2-7
v_gene: TRBV18
d_gene: -
abundance: few
CDR3nt: TGTGCCAGCTCACCATGGCAGGGAGAGGTGAACGAGCAGTACTTC
CDR3aa: CASSPWQGEVNEQYF

j_gene: TRBJ1-5
v_gene: TRBV4-1
d_gene: -
abundance: -
CDR3nt: TGCGCCAGCAGCCAAGATATCGGGGGCGCGTGGCAGCCCCAGCATTTT
CDR3aa: CASSQDIGGAWQPQHF

j_gene: TRBJ2-1
v_gene: TRBV5-1
d_gene: TRBD2
abundance: many
CDR3nt: TGCGCCAGCAGCTTCCCTAGCGGGAGTTACAATGAGCAGTTCTTC
CDR3aa: CASSFPSGSYNEQFF

j_gene: TRBJ2-7
v_gene: TRBV5-1
d_gene: -
abundance: many
CDR3nt: TGCGCCAGCAGCAGAACCGGGGACAACTCCTACGAGCAGTACTTC
CDR3aa: CASSRTGDNSYEQYF

j_gene: TRBJ2-1
v_gene: TRBV11-3
d_gene: TRBD2
abundance: -
CDR3nt: TGTGCCAGCAGCCCAGGACTAGCGGGGGGGCTGAATGAGCGGTTCTTC
CDR3aa: CASSPGLAGGLNERFF

j_gene: TRBJ1-2
v_gene: TRBV27
d_gene: -
abundance: few
CDR3nt: TGTGCCAGCAGTTCAGGTTCTCATGGCTACACCTTC
CDR3aa: CASSSGSHGYTF

j_gene: TRBJ1-6
v_gene: TRBV12-3/TRBV12-4
d_gene: TRBD1
abundance: -
CDR3nt: TGTGCCAGCAGCCTGGGAGGGGGCCTTAATTCACCCCTCCACTTT
CDR3aa: CASSLGGGLNSPLHF